Listed here is a single TCR beta chain. Checkpoint therapy with ipilimumab 1 mg/kg began 14 to 28 days after transplant. The germline V gene has CDR1 SEHNR and CDR2 FQNEAQ (reference sequence). The germline V and J ends were trimmed by 5 bases and 5 bases, with 21 bases remaining between them. CDR3 length equals 16 residues. TCRdb's copy holds only in-frame clones and misses some; the assay was immunoSEQ multiplex PCR. The data contain tens of thousands of clones, 83% of them singletons. The sample comes from a study of ipilimumab plus nivolumab after autologous stem cell transplantation. Study-level information: Patients received a median of roughly five ipilimumab and roughly eight nivolumab doses.

The V call is TRBV7-9, the J call TRBJ1-2; D unresolved. The starting material was PBMCs, obtained in a trial of ipilimumab plus nivolumab as post-transplant consolidation. This TCR was sampled from a male donor with diffuse large B-cell lymphoma. The CDR3 DNA is TGTGCCAGCAGCAAACTCCTTAAGGAGACGGGATATGGCTACACCTTC. Its translation: CASSKLLKETGYGYTF. Using reference TRBV7-9 and TRBJ1-2 for the parts outside the CDR3, the full variable domain is DTGVSQNPRHKITKRGQNVTFRCDPISEHNRLYWYRQTLGQGPEFLTYFQNEAQLEKSRLLSDRFSAERPKGSFSTLEIQRTEQGDSAMYLCASSKLLKETGYGYTFGSGTRLTVV.